This T cell receptor (beta chain) was profiled in a study of OX40 agonist ivuxolimab in advanced cancers. Study results and caveats: On average, CD8+ T cells showed a greater number of expanded clones than CD4+.

Turning to this clone: The antigen is unknown.

V shed 0 bases and J shed 4 bases, with 7 bases lying between them. Germline lookup yields CDR1 MNHEY and CDR2 SMNVEV (reference sequence). This CDR3 has 15 residues. The data were produced by immunoSEQ multiplex PCR, yet TCRdb's version contains in-frame clones alone and is incomplete. The sample lists 60,000 to 75,000 clones, 84% occurring once. This sequence was found in an adult with an advanced solid tumor such as melanoma, head and neck, liver or kidney cancer. V gene TRBV27 combines with J gene TRBJ1-6; D unresolved. Sequenced material: CD4+ or CD8+ T cells sorted from blood, taken in a trial of the OX40 agonist ivuxolimab. The CDR3 protein is CASSLSGPYNSPLHF. CDR3 nucleotide sequence: TGTGCCAGCAGTTTATCAGGACCGTATAATTCACCCCTCCACTTT.